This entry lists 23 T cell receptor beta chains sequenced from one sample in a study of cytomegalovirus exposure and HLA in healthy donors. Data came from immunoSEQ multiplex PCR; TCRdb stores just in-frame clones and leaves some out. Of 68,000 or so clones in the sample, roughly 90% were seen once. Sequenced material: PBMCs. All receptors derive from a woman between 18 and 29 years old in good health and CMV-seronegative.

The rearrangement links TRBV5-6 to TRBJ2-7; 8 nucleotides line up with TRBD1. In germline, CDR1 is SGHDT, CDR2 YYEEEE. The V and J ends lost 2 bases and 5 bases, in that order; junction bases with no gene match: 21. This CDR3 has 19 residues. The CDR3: CASSFLLVLGDRGSNEQYF. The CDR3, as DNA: TGTGCCAGCAGCTTTTTACTTGTACTCGGCGACAGGGGTTCGAACGAGCAGTACTTC.

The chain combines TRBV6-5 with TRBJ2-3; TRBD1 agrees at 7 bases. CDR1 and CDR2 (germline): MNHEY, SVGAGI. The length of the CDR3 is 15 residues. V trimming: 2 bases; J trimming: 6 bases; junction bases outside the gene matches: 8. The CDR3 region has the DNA TGTGCCAGCAGTTACACGCAGGGGGAGATTGATACGCAGTATTTT. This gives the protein CASSYTQGEIDTQYF.

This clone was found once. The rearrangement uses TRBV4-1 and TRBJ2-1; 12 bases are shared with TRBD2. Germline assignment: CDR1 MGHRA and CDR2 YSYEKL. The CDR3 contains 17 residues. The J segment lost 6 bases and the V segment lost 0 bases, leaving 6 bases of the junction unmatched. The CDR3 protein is CASSQEGSSGGANEQFF. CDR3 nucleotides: TGCGCCAGCAGCCAAGAAGGGTCTAGCGGGGGGGCCAATGAGCAGTTCTTC.

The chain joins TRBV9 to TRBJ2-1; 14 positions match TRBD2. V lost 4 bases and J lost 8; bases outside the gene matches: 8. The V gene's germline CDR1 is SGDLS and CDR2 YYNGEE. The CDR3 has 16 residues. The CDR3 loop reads CASSPTGTSGSDEQFF. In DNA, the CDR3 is TGTGCCAGCAGCCCCACTGGGACTAGCGGGAGCGATGAGCAGTTCTTC.

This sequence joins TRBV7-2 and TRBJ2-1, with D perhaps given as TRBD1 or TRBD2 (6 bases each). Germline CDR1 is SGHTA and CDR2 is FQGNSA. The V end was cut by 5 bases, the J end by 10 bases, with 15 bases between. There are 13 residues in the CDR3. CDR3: CASSLGGSGEQFF. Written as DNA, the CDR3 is TGTGCCAGCAGCCTAGGGGGGAGCGGGGAGCAGTTCTTC.

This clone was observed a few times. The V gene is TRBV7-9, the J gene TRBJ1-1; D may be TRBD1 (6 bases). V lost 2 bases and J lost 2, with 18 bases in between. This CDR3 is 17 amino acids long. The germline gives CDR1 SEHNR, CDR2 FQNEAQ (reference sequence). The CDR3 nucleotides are TGTGCCAGCAGCTTACGCCCGACAGGACAAGGAAACACTGAAGCTTTCTTT. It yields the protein CASSLRPTGQGNTEAFF.

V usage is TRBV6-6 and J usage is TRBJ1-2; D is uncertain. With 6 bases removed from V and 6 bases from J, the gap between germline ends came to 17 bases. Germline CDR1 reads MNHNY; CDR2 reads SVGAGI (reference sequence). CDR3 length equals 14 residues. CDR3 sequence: CASSDPGMSDGYTF. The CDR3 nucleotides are TGTGCCAGCAGCGACCCCGGGATGTCCGATGGCTACACCTTC.

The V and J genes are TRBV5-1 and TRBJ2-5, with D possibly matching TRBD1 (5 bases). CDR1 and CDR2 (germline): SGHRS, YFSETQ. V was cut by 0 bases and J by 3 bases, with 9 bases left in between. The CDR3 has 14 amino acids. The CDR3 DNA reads TGCGCCAGCAGCTTGGTTAGGGGTGAAGAGACCCAGTACTTC. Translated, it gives CASSLVRGEETQYF.

CDR3: CASSRGESSNTGELFF. CDR3 DNA sequence: TGTGCCAGCAGCCGAGGAGAAAGTTCGAACACCGGGGAGCTGTTTTTT. The rearrangement links TRBV11-2 to TRBJ2-2; unclear D gene. The CDR3 runs 16 residues. Germline V lookup: CDR1 SGHAT, CDR2 FQNNGV. Trimming removed 5 bases at V and 0 bases at J, with 13 bases between.

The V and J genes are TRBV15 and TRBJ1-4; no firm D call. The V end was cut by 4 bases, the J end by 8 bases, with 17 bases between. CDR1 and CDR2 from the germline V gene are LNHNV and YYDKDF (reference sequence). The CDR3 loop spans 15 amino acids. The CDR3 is CATSTGPGNREKLFF. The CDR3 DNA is TGTGCCACCAGCACAGGCCCCGGAAACCGCGAAAAACTGTTTTTT.

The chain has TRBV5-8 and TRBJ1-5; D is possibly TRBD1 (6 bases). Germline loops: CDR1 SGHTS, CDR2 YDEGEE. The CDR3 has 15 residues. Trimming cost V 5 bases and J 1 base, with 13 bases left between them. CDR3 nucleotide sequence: TGTGCCAGCAGGCTACAGGGCTACAGCAATCAGCCCCAGCATTTT. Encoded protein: CASRLQGYSNQPQHF.

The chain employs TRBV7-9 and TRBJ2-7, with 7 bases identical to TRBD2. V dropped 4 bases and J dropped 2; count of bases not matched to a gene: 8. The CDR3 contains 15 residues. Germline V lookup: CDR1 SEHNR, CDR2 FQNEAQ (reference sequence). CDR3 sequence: CASSSPSSGTYEQYF. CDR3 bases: TGTGCCAGCAGCTCACCCTCTAGCGGTACCTACGAGCAGTACTTC.

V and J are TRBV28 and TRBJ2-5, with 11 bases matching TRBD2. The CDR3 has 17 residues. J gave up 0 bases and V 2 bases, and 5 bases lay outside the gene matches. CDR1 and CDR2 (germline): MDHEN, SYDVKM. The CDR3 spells CASSLRASGGYQETQYF. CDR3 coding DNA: TGTGCCAGCAGTTTACGGGCTAGCGGGGGGTACCAAGAGACCCAGTACTTC.

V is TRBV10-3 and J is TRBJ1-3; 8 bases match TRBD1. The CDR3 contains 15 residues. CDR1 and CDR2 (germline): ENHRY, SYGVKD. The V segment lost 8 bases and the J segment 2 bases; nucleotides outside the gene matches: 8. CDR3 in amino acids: CAISGQGGPGNTIYF. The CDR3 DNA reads TGTGCCATCTCCGGACAGGGTGGGCCTGGAAACACCATATATTTT.

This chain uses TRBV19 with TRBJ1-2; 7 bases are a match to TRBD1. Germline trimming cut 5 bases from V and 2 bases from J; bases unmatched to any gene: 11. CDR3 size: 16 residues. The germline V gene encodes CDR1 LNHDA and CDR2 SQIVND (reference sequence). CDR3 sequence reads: CASSLYWDSKNYGYTF. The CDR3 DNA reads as TGTGCCAGTAGTTTATATTGGGACAGCAAAAACTATGGCTACACCTTC.

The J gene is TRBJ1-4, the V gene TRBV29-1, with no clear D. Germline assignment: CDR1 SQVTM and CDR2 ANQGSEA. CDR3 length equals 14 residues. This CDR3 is CSVHLGVTNEKLFF. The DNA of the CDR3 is TGCAGTGTACACCTCGGGGTGACTAATGAAAAACTGTTTTTT.

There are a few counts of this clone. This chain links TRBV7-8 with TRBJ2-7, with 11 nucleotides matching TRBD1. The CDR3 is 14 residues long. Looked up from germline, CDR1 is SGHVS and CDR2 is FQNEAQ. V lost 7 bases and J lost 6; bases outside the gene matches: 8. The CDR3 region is CASTDRDRGSEQYF. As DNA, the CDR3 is TGTGCCAGCACCGACCGGGACAGGGGGTCCGAGCAGTACTTC. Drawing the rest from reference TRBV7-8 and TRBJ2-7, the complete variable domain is GAGVSQSPRYKVAKRGQDVALRCDPISGHVSLFWYQQALGQGPEFLTYFQNEAQLDKSGLPSDRFFAERPEGSVSTLKIQRTQQEDSAVYLCASTDRDRGSEQYFGPGTRLTVT.

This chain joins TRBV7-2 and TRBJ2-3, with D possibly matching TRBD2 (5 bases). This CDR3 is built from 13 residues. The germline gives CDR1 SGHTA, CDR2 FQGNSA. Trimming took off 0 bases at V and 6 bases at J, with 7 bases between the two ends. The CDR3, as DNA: TGTGCCAGCAGCTTAGCGGGAGTGGATACGCAGTATTTT. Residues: CASSLAGVDTQYF. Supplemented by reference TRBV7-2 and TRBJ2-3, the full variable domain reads GAGVSQSPSNKVTEKGKDVELRCDPISGHTALYWYRQSLGQGLEFLIYFQGNSAPDKSGLPSDRFSAERTGGSVSTLTIQRTQQEDSAVYLCASSLAGVDTQYFGPGTRLTVL.

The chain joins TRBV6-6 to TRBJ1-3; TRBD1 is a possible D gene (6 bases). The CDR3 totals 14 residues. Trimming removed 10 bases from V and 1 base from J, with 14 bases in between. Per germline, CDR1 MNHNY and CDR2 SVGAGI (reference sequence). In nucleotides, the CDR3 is TGTGCCATTAGACAGGTCCTATCTGGAAACACCATATATTTT. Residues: CAIRQVLSGNTIYF.

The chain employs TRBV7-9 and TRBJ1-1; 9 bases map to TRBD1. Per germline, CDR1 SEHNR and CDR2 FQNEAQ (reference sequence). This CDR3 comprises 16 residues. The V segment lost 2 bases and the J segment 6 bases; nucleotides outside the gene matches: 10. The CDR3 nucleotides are TGTGCCAGCAGCTTACGCCGGGAACAGGGGGCCTCTGAAGCTTTCTTT. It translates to CASSLRREQGASEAFF.

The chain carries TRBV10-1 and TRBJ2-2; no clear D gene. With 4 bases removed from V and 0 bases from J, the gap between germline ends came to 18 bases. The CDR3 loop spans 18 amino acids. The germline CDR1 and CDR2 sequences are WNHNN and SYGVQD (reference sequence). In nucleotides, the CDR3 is TGCGCCAGCAGTGCCCCGCTGAAGCGCGGCGCGAACACCGGGGAGCTGTTTTTT. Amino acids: CASSAPLKRGANTGELFF.

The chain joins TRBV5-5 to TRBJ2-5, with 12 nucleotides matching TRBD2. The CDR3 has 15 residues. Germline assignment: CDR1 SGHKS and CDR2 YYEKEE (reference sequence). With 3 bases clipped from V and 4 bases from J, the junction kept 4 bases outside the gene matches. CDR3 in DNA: TGTGCCAGCAGCTGGACGACTAGCGGGGGAGAGACCCAGTACTTC. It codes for CASSWTTSGGETQYF.

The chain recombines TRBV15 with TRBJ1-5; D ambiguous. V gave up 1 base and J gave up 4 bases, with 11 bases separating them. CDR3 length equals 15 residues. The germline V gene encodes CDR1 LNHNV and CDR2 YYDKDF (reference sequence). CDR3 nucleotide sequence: TGTGCCACCAGCAGAGGTCGTGCGGGGAATCAGCCCCAGCATTTT. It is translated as CATSRGRAGNQPQHF.